This T cell receptor beta chain was captured in a study of blood T cells in healthy people across ages. Points from the study as a whole: Because sorting was not performed, PBMCs prevented conclusive naive versus antigen-experienced comparison.

V was shortened by 2 bases and J by 9 bases, with 14 bases between the two germline ends. This CDR3 region has 14 residues. The germline gives CDR1 MDHEN, CDR2 SYDVKM. Combining a sample-barcoded 5' primer with a J-beta primer mix, a second PCR ran for roughly 7 to 12 cycles. TCRdb passed the 5' RACE reads through MiXCR, listing each CDR3 protein once. The sample lists approximately 1.5 million distinct CDR3 sequences, approximately 42% occurring once. This clonotype has just a few counts. Its antigen remains unknown. Individuals who donated were healthy Caucasians from Russia aged roughly 6 to 90. Samples each yielded at least 6 micrograms of total RNA.

Sequencing was done on a sample of blood. This TCR came from a woman younger than 35 in good health. J is TRBJ1-5 and V is TRBV28; TRBD1 is a possible D gene (5 bases). The CDR3, as DNA: TGTGCCAGCAGTTTAGGCGACAGAAGTGGGCCCCAGCATTTT. Protein: CASSLGDRSGPQHF.